The subject of this entry is one TCR beta chain. This clone's antigen is unknown. No much larger clone is present one base from it, and per-base qualities are unavailable. These data come from a study of a mutant IDH1 vaccine in newly diagnosed glioma (dated by TCRdb to about 2021). About the investigation overall: Across visits V03 through V10, patients got a total of eight vaccinations, given in weeks 1, 3, 5, 7, 11, 15, 19 and 23. In the chemotherapy-containing groups, vaccination started alongside temozolomide cycles, whereas in patients who had radiotherapy alone it started 4-6 weeks after radiotherapy. The roughly 30 treated patients were 62.5% male and around 38% female, with a mean age of approximately 40 years. Prior to enrollment, standard therapy consisting of radiotherapy alone, temozolomide alone, or radiochemotherapy with temozolomide had been administered to patients, with the combination being received by most patients. Peripheral blood was drawn at six visits: V03 (baseline), V05, V07, V10, V12 and V13. For exploratory analyses, longitudinal TCRB deep sequencing was carried out in roughly 23 treated patients wherever samples were available. Points the paper makes about the study in general: No apparent relationship was observed between pseudoprogression and alterations in the top peripheral T cell clonotypes detected by TCRB sequencing. Immune responses induced by the vaccine were seen in approximately 92% of patients across multiple MHC alleles. Selection of PBMC samples for TCRB deep sequencing was based on availability. The authors noted that analyses of patient blood samples could not be reproduced because of sample limitations.

The protocol used for the library was the immunoSEQ multiplex PCR assay. The hsTCRB Kit was used according to the manufacturer's protocol to amplify rearranged TCR beta chain sequences. An Illumina MiSeq was used to sequence the TCRB libraries. The paper's processing steps were these. Demultiplexing, trimming and gene mapping were performed with the kit vendor's proprietary platform. Entries here come from immuneACCESS through TCRdb and include only in-frame sequences with V and J called. Some clones fail to appear in such tables; in the studies checked, an unresolved V gene covers under half of the shortfall, and the cause of the remainder is unknown. The DNA gave D and trimming, while V, J and clone size come from that table. This sample holds 50,000 or so clones; roughly four fifths were observed only once. The ten top clones hold around 7.4% of the sample. CDR1 MNHNS and CDR2 SASEGT are derived from the germline V gene. The CDR3 runs 13 amino acids, cysteine and phenylalanine included. The entry retains the CDR3 DNA only, 39 bases that are in frame from base 1. At the junction V is shortened by 4 bases and J by 2 bases, with 8 bases in between.

The time point label of this sample denotes: week 5, during vaccination. Every vaccine dose consisted of 300 ug of a 20-mer mutant IDH1 peptide in Montanide, administered subcutaneously together with topical imiquimod. Donors had newly diagnosed WHO grade 3 or 4 IDH1-mutant astrocytomas with loss of nuclear ATRX. The samples were drawn from NOA16, a multicentre, single-arm, open-label phase I trial in Germany that tested a mutant IDH1 peptide vaccine in humans for the first time. Genomic DNA for TCRB sequencing was extracted from EDTA blood using the DNeasy Blood and Tissue Kit. The clonotype originates from a woman aged 45-65 years with glioma. The sequence links TRBV6-1 to TRBJ1-2; the D segment cannot be called with confidence. The sample consisted of PBMCs, taken from a glioma patient whose treatment included an IDH1 peptide vaccine. The CDR3 in this case is CASSGTGNYGYTF. DNA sequence: TGTGCCAGCAGTGGGACTGGAAACTATGGCTACACCTTC.